The 2 T cell receptor beta chains below all came from one sample that was sequenced in a study of spatial heterogeneity in lung cancer. TCRdb passed the 5' RACE reads through MiXCR, listing each CDR3 protein once. The table has about 11,000 distinct CDR3 sequences, roughly 3.5% seen once. As to time point: sample taken at primary tumor resection. Sequenced material: PBMCs, taken at surgery. The receptor source for this set is a female donor with early-stage non-small cell lung cancer.

This clonotype was detected many times. This chain links TRBV7-2 with TRBJ1-2; 10 bases are a match to TRBD1. Germline lookup yields CDR1 SGHTA and CDR2 FQGNSA. With V trimmed by 5 bases and J by 8 bases, 5 bases remained unmatched. The CDR3 contains 13 residues. This CDR3 reads CASSRTGGYGYTF. Written as DNA, the CDR3 is TGTGCCAGCAGCCGGACAGGGGGTTACGGCTACACCTTC.

This clonotype was observed many times. The V and J genes are TRBV6-5 and TRBJ2-3; the match to TRBD2 covers 8 bases. Per germline, CDR1 MNHEY and CDR2 SVGAGI. Trimming at V came to 5 bases and at J to 4 bases, leaving 14 bases not matched to a gene. The CDR3 length is 17 residues. The CDR3 loop reads CASSRALAGGAADTQYF. Here the CDR3 DNA reads TGTGCCAGCAGTCGGGCCCTCGCGGGGGGCGCGGCAGATACGCAGTATTTT.